This TCR beta chain was observed in a study of OX40 agonist ivuxolimab in advanced cancers. Overall study: The patients got ivuxolimab, which is an agonistic anti-OX40 (CD134) antibody. Patients were treated with intravenous ivuxolimab, dosed at 0.01 to 10 mg/kg and infused every 2 weeks.

On this clone: Antigen specificity is unknown.

Assay: immunoSEQ multiplex PCR; the TCRdb copy retains only in-frame clones and omits some. The data contain 65,000 to 70,000 clones, 80% to 95% of them singletons. CDR3 length: 15 residues. The germline gives CDR1 LNHDA, CDR2 SQIVND (reference sequence). Trimming shortened V by 5 bases and J by 4 bases, and 14 bases separated the two germline ends. Notes on the study in general: Clonal expansion from baseline to week 6 occurred in both CD4+ and CD8+ T cells.

This sequence joins TRBV19 and TRBJ2-2; perhaps TRBD1 as D (5 bases). The material sequenced was CD4+ or CD8+ T cells sorted from blood, taken in a trial of the OX40 agonist ivuxolimab. This TCR derives from an adult with an advanced solid tumor such as melanoma, head and neck, liver or kidney cancer. The DNA of the CDR3 is TGTGCCAGTAGTCTCAGGACAAGTTCCACCGGGGAGCTGTTTTTT. Its translation is CASSLRTSSTGELFF.